The 26 T cell receptor beta chains below were found in one sample sequenced in a study of control samples from healthy donors and cancer patients. The assay was immunoSEQ multiplex PCR, and TCRdb's table has in-frame clones only and misses some. Seen here are around 130,000 clones, 89% observed once, and the top ten hold 40%. The sequencing input was blood. The receptors originated from a man aged 45-65 years in good health.

This clone was counted between two and nine times. The rearrangement joins TRBV30 to TRBJ1-6; maybe TRBD1 (5 bases). The germline V and J ends were trimmed by 2 bases and 7 bases, with 15 bases remaining between them. The CDR3 extends over 15 amino acids. Germline V gene lookup returns CDR1 GTSNPN and CDR2 SVGIG (reference sequence). CDR3 loop: CAWSSLGQGNSPLHF. The DNA of the CDR3 is TGTGCCTGGAGTAGTTTGGGTCAGGGCAATTCACCCCTCCACTTT.

In DNA form, the CDR3 reads TGCGCCAGCAGCCAAGTGGGAGACTCAACTAACTATGGCTACACCTTC. This codes for CASSQVGDSTNYGYTF. This chain connects TRBV4-3 to TRBJ1-2; D gene uncertain. Deletions cut 1 base from V and 0 bases from J, with 12 bases between. This CDR3 spans 16 amino acids. Germline V gene data show CDR1 as LGHNA and CDR2 as YSLEER.

This chain links TRBV27 with TRBJ2-7; D remains ambiguous. Germline V gene sequence: CDR1 MNHEY, CDR2 SMNVEV (reference sequence). CDR3 size: 13 residues. V shed 3 bases and J shed 3 bases, with 9 bases lying between them. The CDR3 loop is CASSLVPGYEQYF. The CDR3, as DNA: TGTGCCAGCAGTTTGGTCCCGGGCTACGAGCAGTACTTC.

The genes are TRBV7-6 and TRBJ2-6; a possible D gene is TRBD1 (6 bases). CDR1 and CDR2 (germline): SGHVS, FNYEAQ. Trimming took 5 bases from V and 4 from J, leaving 18 bases between them. The CDR3 loop spans 17 amino acids. The CDR3 sequence is CASSPRDRLDGANVLTF. The CDR3 DNA sequence: TGTGCCAGCAGCCCCAGAGACAGGCTGGACGGGGCCAACGTCCTGACTTTC.

The chain employs TRBV12-3 or TRBV12-4 and TRBJ2-3, with TRBD2 as a possible D gene (5 bases). CDR3 length equals 11 residues. The germline V and J ends were trimmed by 4 bases and 9 bases, with 8 bases remaining between them. CDR3 residues: CASSSGITQYF. CDR3 DNA sequence: TGTGCCAGCAGTTCCGGGATAACGCAGTATTTT.

This clone was seen a single time. The V and J genes are TRBV5-4 and TRBJ2-7; D is undetermined. This CDR3 comprises 11 residues. Trimming left V 0 bases short and J 7 bases short, with 5 bases between. The germline V gene has CDR1 SGHNT and CDR2 YYREEE (reference sequence). The CDR3 spells CASSLVGEQYF. Written as DNA, the CDR3 is TGTGCCAGCAGCTTGGTGGGGGAGCAGTACTTC.

The chain combines TRBV10-1 with TRBJ2-1, with 9 bases fitting TRBD2. In germline, CDR1 is WNHNN, CDR2 SYGVQD (reference sequence). The CDR3 is made up of 16 amino acids. V lost 6 bases and J lost 4; bases outside the gene matches: 10. The chain's CDR3 is CASSPPGLARYNEQFF. In DNA, the CDR3 is TGCGCCAGCAGCCCTCCGGGACTAGCACGGTACAATGAGCAGTTCTTC.

The V call is TRBV9, the J call TRBJ2-7; D might be TRBD1 (7 bases). The CDR3 loop spans 15 amino acids. Germline V gene data show CDR1 as SGDLS and CDR2 as YYNGEE. V lost 0 bases and J 3 bases, leaving 13 bases between the germline ends. The CDR3 reads CASSVGRRGDYEQYF. DNA for the CDR3: TGTGCCAGCAGCGTAGGTCGCAGGGGGGACTACGAGCAGTACTTC.

The V and J genes are TRBV6-6 and TRBJ1-1; unclear D gene. The ends were cut back, 0 bases at V and 7 bases at J, with 9 bases in the middle. CDR1 and CDR2 from the germline V gene are MNHNY and SVGAGI (reference sequence). CDR3 size: 13 residues. CDR3 DNA sequence: TGTGCCAGCAGTTACTCGAGTGGACGTGAAGCTTTCTTT. This translates into CASSYSSGREAFF.

The chain carries TRBV19 and TRBJ2-3, with TRBD1 matching over 9 bases. Per germline, CDR1 LNHDA and CDR2 SQIVND (reference sequence). With 9 bases clipped from V and 6 bases from J, the junction kept 13 bases outside the gene matches. This CDR3 spans 15 amino acids. CDR3 loop: CASAGGGQGVDTQYF. In DNA, the CDR3 is TGTGCCAGCGCAGGTGGGGGACAGGGAGTTGATACGCAGTATTTT.

The genes are TRBV24-1 and TRBJ1-1; no reliable D call. There are 11 residues in the CDR3. The germline CDR1 and CDR2 sequences are KGHDR and SFDVKD. V gave up 9 bases and J gave up 4 bases, with 8 bases separating them. As DNA, the CDR3 is TGTGCCACCCTGGCAGTCACTGAAGCTTTCTTT. It is translated as CATLAVTEAFF.

This chain links TRBV9 with TRBJ1-5; the D gene is possibly TRBD1 (6 bases). The CDR3 runs 15 residues. Germline lookup yields CDR1 SGDLS and CDR2 YYNGEE. Trimming removed 2 bases from V and 5 bases from J, with 14 bases in between. The CDR3 protein is CASSVGGSKDQPQHF. The CDR3 DNA is TGTGCCAGCAGCGTTGGGGGCAGTAAGGATCAGCCCCAGCATTTT.

The gene calls are TRBV7-2 and TRBJ1-1; tentative D call: TRBD1 (5 bases). The CDR3 sequence is 13 residues long. The germline V gene encodes CDR1 SGHTA and CDR2 FQGNSA. V dropped 2 bases and J dropped 6 bases, with 10 bases sitting between them. The CDR3 coding sequence is TGTGCCAGCAGCTTAAGGGGTTTCGCTGAAGCTTTCTTT. Encoded protein: CASSLRGFAEAFF.

The table lists this clone with a count of one. This chain uses TRBV7-9 with TRBJ1-5; 11 positions match TRBD1. Germline-derived CDR1 and CDR2 are SEHNR and FQNEAQ (reference sequence). V was pared by 5 bases and J by 2 bases, with 5 bases of the junction left unmatched. The CDR3 has 16 amino acids. The CDR3 spells CASSPGGQGGNQPQHF. The CDR3 DNA reads TGTGCCAGCAGCCCAGGGGGACAGGGGGGCAATCAGCCCCAGCATTTT.

In its sample, this clone was seen once. The chain recombines TRBV24-1 with TRBJ2-1; 10 bases agree with TRBD2. V trimming: 3 bases; J trimming: 5 bases; junction bases outside the gene matches: 15. CDR3 length: 19 amino acids. The germline CDR1 and CDR2 sequences are KGHDR and SFDVKD. As DNA, the CDR3 is TGTGCCACCAGTGATCTGTCCGAGCGGCTAGCGGGGGAGGACAATGAGCAGTTCTTC. Encoded protein: CATSDLSERLAGEDNEQFF.

The chain recombines TRBV27 with TRBJ1-1; no definite D call. The CDR3 consists of 13 residues. CDR1 is MNHEY and CDR2 is SMNVEV in the germline V gene (reference sequence). V lost 3 bases, J lost 1 base, and 6 bases lay in between. CDR3 nucleotide sequence: TGTGCCAGCAGTTTTAGGAGGAACACTGAAGCTTTCTTT. It translates to CASSFRRNTEAFF.

The J gene is TRBJ1-2, the V gene TRBV6-5; possible D gene TRBD1, 5 bases. The CDR3 has 16 amino acids. V dropped 2 bases and J dropped 3 bases, with 16 bases sitting between them. Germline CDR1 reads MNHEY; CDR2 reads SVGAGI. DNA of the CDR3: TGTGCCAGCAGTTACAGAAAGGGGTTCGTAGACTATGGCTACACCTTC. Its protein is CASSYRKGFVDYGYTF.

The chain combines TRBV6-4 with TRBJ2-7, with 11 bases aligning to TRBD2. In germline, CDR1 is MRHNA, CDR2 SNTAGT. The V gene end was trimmed by 9 bases and the J gene end by 0 bases; junction bases not matched to a gene: 4. The CDR3 loop spans 14 amino acids. The chain's CDR3 is CARPTSGDSYEQYF. CDR3 DNA: TGTGCCAGGCCGACTAGCGGGGACTCCTACGAGCAGTACTTC.

This chain uses TRBV19 with TRBJ1-1; D is uncertain. The V end was cut by 3 bases, the J end by 1 base, with 9 bases between. The CDR3 is 14 amino acids. Germline V gene sequence: CDR1 LNHDA, CDR2 SQIVND (reference sequence). This CDR3 reads CASSIGEGNTEAFF. CDR3 bases: TGTGCCAGTAGTATTGGAGAGGGGAACACTGAAGCTTTCTTT.

This sequence joins TRBV6-1 and TRBJ1-6, with 8 bases fitting TRBD1. The CDR3 loop spans 15 amino acids. V lost 0 bases, J lost 9 bases, and 4 bases stayed unmatched. CDR1 and CDR2 from the germline V gene are MNHNS and SASEGT. The CDR3, as DNA: TGTGCCAGCAGTGAAGCTGGCAGGGGGCCTTCACCCCTCCACTTT. This translates into CASSEAGRGPSPLHF.

The genes are TRBV6-6 and TRBJ2-7; a weak D match, TRBD1 (6 bases). V lost 7 bases and J 5 bases, leaving 15 bases between the germline ends. The germline V gene has CDR1 MNHNY and CDR2 SVGAGI (reference sequence). This CDR3 comprises 13 residues. This CDR3 is CASNQQGRNEQYF. CDR3 DNA: TGTGCCAGCAATCAACAGGGTAGGAACGAGCAGTACTTC.

V usage is TRBV24-1 and J usage is TRBJ2-1; D unresolved. The CDR3 totals 11 residues. Germline values: CDR1 KGHDR, CDR2 SFDVKD. Trimming shortened V by 3 bases and J by 10 bases, and 6 bases separated the two germline ends. Written as DNA, the CDR3 is TGTGCCACCAGTGATAGTAGAGAGCAGTTCTTC. It codes for CATSDSREQFF.

The rearrangement links TRBV9 to TRBJ2-5; possibly TRBD1 for D (5 bases). The germline V gene encodes CDR1 SGDLS and CDR2 YYNGEE. Trimming stripped 2 bases from V and 0 bases from J, with 14 bases between. The CDR3 has 16 residues. The chain's CDR3 is CASSVSPQGDQETQYF. The CDR3 DNA reads TGTGCCAGCAGCGTTTCCCCCCAGGGCGACCAAGAGACCCAGTACTTC.

V gene TRBV27 combines with J gene TRBJ1-5; D possibly corresponds to TRBD1 (5 bases). The germline V gene encodes CDR1 MNHEY and CDR2 SMNVEV (reference sequence). Between the trimmed V and J ends, which lost 6 bases and 4 bases, there was a span of 19 bases. This CDR3 has 16 residues. CDR3 nucleotide sequence: TGTGCCAGCAGCCCTTCACTCGGGGGGATTAATCAGCCCCAGCATTTT. It specifies CASSPSLGGINQPQHF.

J is TRBJ1-1 and V is TRBV11-3; a weak D match, TRBD1 (5 bases). CDR1 is SGHNT, CDR2 YENEEA, per germline. The CDR3 runs 12 residues. Trimming removed 6 bases at V and 3 bases at J, with 8 bases between. CDR3 sequence (DNA): TGTGCCAGCAGGAGAGGGGACACTGAAGCTTTCTTT. Its protein product is CASRRGDTEAFF.

This chain joins TRBV9 and TRBJ1-2; TRBD1 aligns across 7 bases. Trimming at V came to 3 bases and at J to 3 bases, leaving 5 bases not matched to a gene. CDR1 is SGDLS and CDR2 is YYNGEE in the germline V gene. This CDR3 contains 14 residues. CDR3 DNA: TGTGCCAGCAGCGGGGGCGGGACAGACTATGGCTACACCTTC. Translating it yields CASSGGGTDYGYTF. Combining the CDR3 with reference TRBV9 and TRBJ1-2 gives the whole variable domain DSGVTQTPKHLITATGQRVTLRCSPRSGDLSVYWYQQSLDQGLQFLIQYYNGEERAKGNILERFSAQQFPDLHSELNLSSLELGDSALYFCASSGGGTDYGYTFGSGTRLTVV.